The clone carrying this T cell receptor (beta chain) showed up just once. Its antigen is unidentified. Profiled with immunoSEQ multiplex PCR; TCRdb holds only in-frame clones, not every one. The sample has hundreds of thousands of clones, 95% to 98% seen once. The sample originates from a study of shared clonotypes between healthy human individuals. Across the study: The people who gave samples were a couple of women and a few men aged 18 to 49. General observations from the study: Sharing across several donors was seen in roughly 5% of naive CD4 clonotypes.

The naive CD8 fraction comprised CD45RO-negative cells positively selected for CCR7 and excluded terminally differentiated effector memory CD45RA+ cells. The receptor was isolated from a man aged 30 to 39 in good health. The sample was naive CD8+ T cells sorted from blood.

The CDR3 loop is CAWDGTGYGELFF. The CDR3 DNA follows: TGTGCCTGGGACGGGACAGGATACGGGGAGCTGTTTTTT. The V and J genes are TRBV30 and TRBJ2-2; 8 bases are shared with TRBD1. This CDR3 is 13 amino acids long. Germline V gene sequence: CDR1 GTSNPN, CDR2 SVGIG (reference sequence). V lost 5 bases to trimming and J lost 7 bases; unmatched junction nucleotides: 6.